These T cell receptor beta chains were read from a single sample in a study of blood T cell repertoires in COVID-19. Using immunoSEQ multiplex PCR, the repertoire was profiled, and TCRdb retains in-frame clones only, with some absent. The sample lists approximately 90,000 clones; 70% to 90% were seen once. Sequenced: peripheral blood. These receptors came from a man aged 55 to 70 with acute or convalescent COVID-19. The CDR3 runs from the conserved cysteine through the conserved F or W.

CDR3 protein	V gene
CSVGGQLLNTEAFF	TRBV29-1
CASSYEWGPGNTIYF	TRBV6-5
CATSKEDRGQTEAFF	TRBV15
CASSRDRVRGYGYTF	TRBV7-8
CASSPIGDTQYF	TRBV18
CASSIDRVSEAFF	TRBV19
CASSYRDRGHEQYF	TRBV6-5
CASSSGGGLGTDTQYF	TRBV7-8
CASSLTGGFTEAFF	TRBV11-2
CASGSPLPLHF	TRBV28
CASRKAGGYNEQFF	TRBV11-2
CASAMGGASYNEQFF	TRBV11-3
CATSRGDRGLGETQYF	TRBV15
CASSRGDYYTGELFF	TRBV9
CASSQHTTGDYEQYF	TRBV4-1
CASSQTGGVWYEQYF	TRBV7-8
CASGTGDGYTF	TRBV9
CASRGLAGGHLDTGELFF	TRBV19
CASRTGERETQYF	TRBV19
CASSELGQGGFSYGYTF	TRBV6-1
CASSLATGTGVFYEQYF	TRBV5-6
CASGSDRSNQPQHF	TRBV12-5